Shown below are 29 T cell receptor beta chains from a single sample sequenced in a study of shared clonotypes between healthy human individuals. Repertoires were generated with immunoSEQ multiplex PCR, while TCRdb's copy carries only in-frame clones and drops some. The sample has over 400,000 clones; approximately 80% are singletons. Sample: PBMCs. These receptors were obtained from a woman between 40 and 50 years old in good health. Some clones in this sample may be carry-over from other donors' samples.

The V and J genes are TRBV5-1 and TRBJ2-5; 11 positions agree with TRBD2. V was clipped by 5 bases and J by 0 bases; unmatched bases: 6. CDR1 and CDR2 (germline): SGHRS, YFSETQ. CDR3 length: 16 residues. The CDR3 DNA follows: TGCGCCAGCAGAACCGGGACTAGCGGCTACCAAGAGACCCAGTACTTC. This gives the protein CASRTGTSGYQETQYF.

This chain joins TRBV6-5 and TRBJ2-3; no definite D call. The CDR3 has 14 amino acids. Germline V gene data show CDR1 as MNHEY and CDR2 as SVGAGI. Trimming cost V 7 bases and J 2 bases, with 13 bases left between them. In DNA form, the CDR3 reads TGTGCCAGCACCTTAGGCAGATACACAGATACGCAGTATTTT. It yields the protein CASTLGRYTDTQYF.

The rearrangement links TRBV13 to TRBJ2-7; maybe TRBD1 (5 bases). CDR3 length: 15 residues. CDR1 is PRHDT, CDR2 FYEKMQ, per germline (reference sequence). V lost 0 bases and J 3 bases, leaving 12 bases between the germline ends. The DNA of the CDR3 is TGTGCCAGCAGCTTAGGTCGGTACAGGTACTACGAGCAGTACTTC. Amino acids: CASSLGRYRYYEQYF. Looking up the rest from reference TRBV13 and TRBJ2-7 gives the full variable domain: AAGVIQSPRHLIKEKRETATLKCYPIPRHDTVYWYQQGPGQDPQFLISFYEKMQSDKGSIPDRFSAQQFSDYHSELNMSSLELGDSALYFCASSLGRYRYYEQYFGPGTRLTVT.

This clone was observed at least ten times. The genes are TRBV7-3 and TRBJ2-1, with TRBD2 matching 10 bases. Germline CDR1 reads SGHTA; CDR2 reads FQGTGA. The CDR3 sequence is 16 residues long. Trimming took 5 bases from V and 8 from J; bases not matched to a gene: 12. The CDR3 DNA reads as TGTGCCAGCAGCGGGGGTAACCTAGCGGGAGTCGATGAGCAGTTCTTC. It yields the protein CASSGGNLAGVDEQFF.

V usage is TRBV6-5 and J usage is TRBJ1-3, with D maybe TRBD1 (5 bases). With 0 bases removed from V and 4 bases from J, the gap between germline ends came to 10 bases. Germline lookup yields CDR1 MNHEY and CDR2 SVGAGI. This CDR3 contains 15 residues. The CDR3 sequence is CASSYSGTHGNTIYF. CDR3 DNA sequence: TGTGCCAGCAGTTACTCAGGGACCCACGGAAACACCATATATTTT.

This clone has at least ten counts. CDR3 in DNA: TGTGCCTCCGACAGGGGGACGTCGGAAAACATTCAGTACTTC. Encoded protein: CASDRGTSENIQYF. This chain links TRBV30 with TRBJ2-4; TRBD1 matches at 9 bases. The CDR3 loop spans 14 amino acids. Losses at the gene ends were 7 bases for V and 5 bases for J; bases not matched to a gene: 9. Per the germline V gene, CDR1 is GTSNPN and CDR2 is SVGIG (reference sequence).

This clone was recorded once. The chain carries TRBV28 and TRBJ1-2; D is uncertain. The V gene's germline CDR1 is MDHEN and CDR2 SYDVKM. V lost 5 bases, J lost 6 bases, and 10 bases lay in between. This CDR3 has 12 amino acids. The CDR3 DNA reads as TGTGCCAGCAGTATAAGGCCCAATGGCTACACCTTC. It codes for CASSIRPNGYTF.

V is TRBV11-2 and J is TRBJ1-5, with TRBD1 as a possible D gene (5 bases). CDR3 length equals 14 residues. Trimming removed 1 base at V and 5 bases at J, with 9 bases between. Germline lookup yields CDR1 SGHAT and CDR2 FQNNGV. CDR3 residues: CASSLVGEDQPQHF. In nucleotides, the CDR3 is TGTGCCAGCAGCTTAGTAGGGGAAGATCAGCCCCAGCATTTT.

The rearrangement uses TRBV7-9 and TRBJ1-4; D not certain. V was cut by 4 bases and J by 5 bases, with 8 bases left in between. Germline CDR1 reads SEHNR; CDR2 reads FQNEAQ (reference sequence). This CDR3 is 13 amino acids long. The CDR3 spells CASSWIENEKLFF. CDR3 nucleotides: TGTGCCAGCAGCTGGATCGAGAATGAAAAACTGTTTTTT.

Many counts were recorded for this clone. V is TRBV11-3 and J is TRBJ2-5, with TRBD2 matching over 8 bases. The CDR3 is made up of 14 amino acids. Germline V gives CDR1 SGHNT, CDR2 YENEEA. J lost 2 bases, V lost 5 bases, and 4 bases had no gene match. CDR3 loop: CASSPTGGQETQYF. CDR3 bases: TGTGCCAGCAGCCCCACGGGGGGGCAAGAGACCCAGTACTTC.

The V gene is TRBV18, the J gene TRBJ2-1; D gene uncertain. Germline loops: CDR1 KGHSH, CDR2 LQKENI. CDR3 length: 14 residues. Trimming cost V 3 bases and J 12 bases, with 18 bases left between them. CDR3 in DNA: TGTGCCAGCTCACCCTTGAACGGCCTGGACGGGCAGTTCTTC. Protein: CASSPLNGLDGQFF.

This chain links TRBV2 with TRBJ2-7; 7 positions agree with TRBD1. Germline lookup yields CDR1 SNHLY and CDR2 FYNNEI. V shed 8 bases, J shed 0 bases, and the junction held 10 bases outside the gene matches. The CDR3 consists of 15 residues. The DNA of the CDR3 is TGTGCCAGCGACCTGACAGGGTCAAGCTCCTACGAGCAGTACTTC. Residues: CASDLTGSSSYEQYF.

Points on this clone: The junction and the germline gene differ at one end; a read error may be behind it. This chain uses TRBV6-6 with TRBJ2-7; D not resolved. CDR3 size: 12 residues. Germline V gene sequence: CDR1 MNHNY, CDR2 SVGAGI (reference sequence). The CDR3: CAISAGSYEQYF. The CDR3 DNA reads TGTGCCATCAGTGCCGGATCCTACGAGCAGTACTTC.

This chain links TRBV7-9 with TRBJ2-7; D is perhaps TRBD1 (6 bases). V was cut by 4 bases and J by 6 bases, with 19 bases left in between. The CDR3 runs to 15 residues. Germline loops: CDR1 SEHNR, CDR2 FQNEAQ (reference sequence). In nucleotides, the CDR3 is TGTGCCAGCAGCTCGCTCAGGGGTCGGGTCGGCGAGCAGTACTTC. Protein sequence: CASSSLRGRVGEQYF.

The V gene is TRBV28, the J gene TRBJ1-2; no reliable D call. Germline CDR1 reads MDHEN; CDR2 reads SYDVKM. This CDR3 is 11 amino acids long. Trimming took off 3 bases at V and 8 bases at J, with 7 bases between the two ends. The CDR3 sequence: CASSLEQGYTF. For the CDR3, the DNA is TGTGCCAGCAGTTTGGAACAAGGCTACACCTTC.

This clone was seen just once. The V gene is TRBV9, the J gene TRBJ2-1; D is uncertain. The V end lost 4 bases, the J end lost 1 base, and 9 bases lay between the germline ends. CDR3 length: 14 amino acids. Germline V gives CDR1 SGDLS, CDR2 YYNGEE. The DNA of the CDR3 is TGTGCCAGCAGCCCTAGGGCGTCCTACAATGAGCAGTTCTTC. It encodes CASSPRASYNEQFF.

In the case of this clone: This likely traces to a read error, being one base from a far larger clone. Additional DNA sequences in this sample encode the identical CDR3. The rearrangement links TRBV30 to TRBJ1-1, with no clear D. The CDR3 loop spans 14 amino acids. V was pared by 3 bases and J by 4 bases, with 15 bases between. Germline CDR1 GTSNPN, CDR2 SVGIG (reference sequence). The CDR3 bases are TGTGCCTGGAGGGATTCGCCGGCGGGCACTGAAGCTTTCTTT. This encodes CAWRDSPAGTEAFF. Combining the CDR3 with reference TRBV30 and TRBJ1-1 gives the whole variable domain SQTIHQWPATLVQPVGSPLSLECTVEGTSNPNLYWYRQAAGRGLQLLFYSVGIGQISSEVPQNLSASRPQDRQFILSSKKLLLSDSGFYLCAWRDSPAGTEAFFGQGTRLTVV.

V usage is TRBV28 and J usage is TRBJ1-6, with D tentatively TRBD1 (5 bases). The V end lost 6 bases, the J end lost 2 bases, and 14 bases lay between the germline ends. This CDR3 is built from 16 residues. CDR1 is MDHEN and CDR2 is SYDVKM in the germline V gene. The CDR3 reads CASRNNEGTYNSPLHF. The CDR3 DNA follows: TGTGCCAGCAGAAACAACGAGGGGACCTATAATTCACCCCTCCACTTT.

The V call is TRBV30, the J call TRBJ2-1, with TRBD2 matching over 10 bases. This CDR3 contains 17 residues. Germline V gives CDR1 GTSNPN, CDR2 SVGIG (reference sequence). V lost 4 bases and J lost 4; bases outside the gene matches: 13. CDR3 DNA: TGTGCCTGGACCATAACCCGGACTAGCGGAGGGTACAATGAGCAGTTCTTC. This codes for CAWTITRTSGGYNEQFF.

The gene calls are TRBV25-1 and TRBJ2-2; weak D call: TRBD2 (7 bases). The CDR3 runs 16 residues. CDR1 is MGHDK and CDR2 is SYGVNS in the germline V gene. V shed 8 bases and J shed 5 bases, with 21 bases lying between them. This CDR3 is CASGVTGTGGTGELFF. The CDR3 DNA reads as TGTGCCAGCGGCGTAACAGGGACCGGGGGGACCGGGGAGCTGTTTTTT.

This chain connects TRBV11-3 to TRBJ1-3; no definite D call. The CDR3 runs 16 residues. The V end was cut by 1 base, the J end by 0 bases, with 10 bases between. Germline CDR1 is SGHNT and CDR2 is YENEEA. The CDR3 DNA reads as TGTGCCAGCAGCTTAGGACCATCAAGCTCTGGAAACACCATATATTTT. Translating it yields CASSLGPSSSGNTIYF.

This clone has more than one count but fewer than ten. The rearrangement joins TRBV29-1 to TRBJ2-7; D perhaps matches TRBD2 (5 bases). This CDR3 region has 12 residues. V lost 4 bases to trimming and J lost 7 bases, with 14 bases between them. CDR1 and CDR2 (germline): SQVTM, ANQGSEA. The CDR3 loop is CSVVHGPGEQYF. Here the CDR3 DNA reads TGCAGCGTTGTTCACGGGCCGGGGGAGCAGTACTTC.

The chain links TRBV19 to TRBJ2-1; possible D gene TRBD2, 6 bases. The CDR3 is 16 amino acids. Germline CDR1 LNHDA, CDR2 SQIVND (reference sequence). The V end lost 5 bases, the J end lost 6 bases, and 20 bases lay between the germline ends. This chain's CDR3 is CASSRLTRPVPNEQFF. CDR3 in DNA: TGTGCCAGTAGTCGCCTGACTAGACCGGTCCCCAATGAGCAGTTCTTC.

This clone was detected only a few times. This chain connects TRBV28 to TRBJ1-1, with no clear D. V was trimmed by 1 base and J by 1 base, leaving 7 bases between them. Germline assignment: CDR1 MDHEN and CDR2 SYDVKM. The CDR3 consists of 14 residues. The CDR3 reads CASSLYGWNTEAFF. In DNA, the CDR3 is TGTGCCAGCAGTTTATATGGCTGGAACACTGAAGCTTTCTTT.

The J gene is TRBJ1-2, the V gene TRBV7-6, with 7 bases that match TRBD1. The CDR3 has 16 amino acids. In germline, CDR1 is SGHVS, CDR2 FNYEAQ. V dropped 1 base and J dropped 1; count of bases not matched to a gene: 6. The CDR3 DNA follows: TGTGCCAGCAGCTTAGGGGGATGGGACAGTAACTATGGCTACACCTTC. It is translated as CASSLGGWDSNYGYTF.

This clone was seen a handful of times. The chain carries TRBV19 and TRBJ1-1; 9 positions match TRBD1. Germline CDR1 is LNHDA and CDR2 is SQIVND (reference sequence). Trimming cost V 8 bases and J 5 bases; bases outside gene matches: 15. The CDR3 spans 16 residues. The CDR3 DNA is TGTGCCAGTCTCCCCGGGACAGGGTATGGACTTACTGAAGCTTTCTTT. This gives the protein CASLPGTGYGLTEAFF.

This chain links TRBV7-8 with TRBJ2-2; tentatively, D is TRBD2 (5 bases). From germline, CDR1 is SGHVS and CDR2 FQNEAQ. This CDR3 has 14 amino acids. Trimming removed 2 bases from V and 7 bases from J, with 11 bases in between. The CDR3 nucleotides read TGTGCCAGCAGCTTATCGCCCGGGGTCGGGGAGCTGTTTTTT. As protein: CASSLSPGVGELFF.

The CDR3 DNA follows: TGTGCCAGCAGCCAGGGTCTACCGGGACAGGGGGCCACCTACGAGCAGTACTTC. This codes for CASSQGLPGQGATYEQYF. The J gene is TRBJ2-7, the V gene TRBV4-2, with 12 bases that match TRBD1. The CDR3 is 18 residues long. Losses at the gene ends were 3 bases for V and 2 bases for J; bases not matched to a gene: 11. The germline V gene encodes CDR1 LGHNA and CDR2 YNFKEQ.

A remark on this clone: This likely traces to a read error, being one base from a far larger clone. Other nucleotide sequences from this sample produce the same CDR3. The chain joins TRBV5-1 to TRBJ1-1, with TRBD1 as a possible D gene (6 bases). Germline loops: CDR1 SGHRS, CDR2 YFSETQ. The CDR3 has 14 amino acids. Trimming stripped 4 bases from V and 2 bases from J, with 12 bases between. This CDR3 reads CASSRLTGNTEAFF. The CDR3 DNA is TGCGCCAGCAGCAGGCTGACAGGTAACACTGAAGCTTTCTTT. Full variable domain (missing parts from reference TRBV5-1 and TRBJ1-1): KAGVTQTPRYLIKTRGQQVTLSCSPISGHRSVSWYQQTPGQGLQFLFEYFSETQRNKGNFPGRFSGRQFSNSRSEMNVSTLELGDSALYLCASSRLTGNTEAFFGQGTRLTVV.